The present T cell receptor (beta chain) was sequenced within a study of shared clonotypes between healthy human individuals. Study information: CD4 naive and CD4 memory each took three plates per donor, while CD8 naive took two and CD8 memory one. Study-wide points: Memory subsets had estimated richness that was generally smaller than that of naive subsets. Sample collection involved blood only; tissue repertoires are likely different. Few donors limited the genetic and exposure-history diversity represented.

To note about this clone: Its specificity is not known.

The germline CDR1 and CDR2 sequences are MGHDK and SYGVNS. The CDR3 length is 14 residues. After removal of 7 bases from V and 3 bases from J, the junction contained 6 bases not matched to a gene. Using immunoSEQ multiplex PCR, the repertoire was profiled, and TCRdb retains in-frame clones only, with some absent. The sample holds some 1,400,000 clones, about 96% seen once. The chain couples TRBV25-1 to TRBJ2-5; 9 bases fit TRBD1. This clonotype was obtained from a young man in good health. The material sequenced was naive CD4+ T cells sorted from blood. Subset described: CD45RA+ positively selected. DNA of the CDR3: TGTGCCAGCATCTCGGGGACAGGGAAAGAGACCCAGTACTTC. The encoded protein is CASISGTGKETQYF. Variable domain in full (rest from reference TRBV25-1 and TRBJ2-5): EADIYQTPRYLVIGTGKKITLECSQTMGHDKMYWYQQDPGMELHLIHYSYGVNSTEKGDLSSESTVSRIRTEHFPLTLESARPSHTSQYLCASISGTGKETQYFGPGTRLLVL.